This TCR beta chain comes out of a study of T cells in Graves' hyperthyroidism and ophthalmopathy. Amplified regions were TCR beta CDR3 sequences from RNA transcripts. The HTBI primer set was used in a first-round RT-PCR of the TCR CDR3. MiXCR was run by TCRdb on the multiplex PCR reads, yielding one entry per CDR3 protein. The sample carries approximately 420,000 distinct CDR3 sequences, approximately 15% recorded once. Study-wide results and caveats: Most clonotypes expanded in the thyroid (above 0.001) were also present in blood. The model forecast ophthalmopathy, anticipating it by a median around 6.5 months before onset.

The length of the CDR3 is 14 residues. Looked up from germline, CDR1 is MNHEY and CDR2 is SMNVEV (reference sequence). J lost 6 bases, V lost 5 bases, and 7 bases had no gene match. For Graves' hyperthyroidism to be stable, ophthalmopathy could not progress within 18 months. The study enrolled patients aged 18 to 65 with newly diagnosed hyperthyroidism of under 2 months' duration. Note on this clonotype: Its matching antigen is unknown. This sequence may be a read error, since a much larger clone differs from it by one base.

The receptor was derived from a woman aged 18-35 years with Graves' hyperthyroidism. The sample was blood. The genes are TRBV27 and TRBJ2-1, with 7 bases fitting TRBD2. CDR3 in amino acids: CASSPRGVLNEQFF. CDR3 DNA sequence: TGTGCCAGCAGTCCTCGGGGGGTTCTCAATGAGCAGTTCTTC.